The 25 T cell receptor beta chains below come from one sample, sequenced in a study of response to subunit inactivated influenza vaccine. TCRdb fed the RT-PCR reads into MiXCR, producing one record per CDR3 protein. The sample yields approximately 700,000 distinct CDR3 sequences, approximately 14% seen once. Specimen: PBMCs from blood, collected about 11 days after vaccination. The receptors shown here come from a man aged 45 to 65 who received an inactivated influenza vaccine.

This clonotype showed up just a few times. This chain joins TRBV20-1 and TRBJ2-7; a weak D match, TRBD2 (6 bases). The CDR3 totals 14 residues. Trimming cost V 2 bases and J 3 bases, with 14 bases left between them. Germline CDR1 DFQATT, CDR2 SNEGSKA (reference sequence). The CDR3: CSARTRLGGYEQYF. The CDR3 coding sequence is TGCAGTGCTAGAACTAGGTTGGGGGGCTACGAGCAGTACTTC.

Here the CDR3 DNA reads TGCGCCAGCAGCCAGGGAGTCGGATTATCAGAGACCCAGTACTTC. Encoded protein: CASSQGVGLSETQYF. The rearrangement links TRBV4-3 to TRBJ2-5; D might be TRBD2 (5 bases). The germline V gene has CDR1 LGHNA and CDR2 YSLEER. The CDR3 extends over 15 amino acids. V lost 3 bases and J 4 bases, leaving 15 bases between the germline ends.

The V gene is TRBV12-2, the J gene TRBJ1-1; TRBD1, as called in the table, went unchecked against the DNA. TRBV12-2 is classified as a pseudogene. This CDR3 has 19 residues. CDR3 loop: CASRLGPDRDREGDTEAFF. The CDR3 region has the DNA TGTGCAAGTCGCTTAGGTCCCGACCGGGACAGGGAAGGAGACACTGAAGCTTTCTTT.

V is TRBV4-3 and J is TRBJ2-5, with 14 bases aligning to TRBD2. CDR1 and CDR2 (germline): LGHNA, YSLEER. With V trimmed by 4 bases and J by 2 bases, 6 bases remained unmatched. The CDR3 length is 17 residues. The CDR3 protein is CASSPQRLAGGQETQYF. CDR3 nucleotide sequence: TGCGCCAGCAGCCCGCAACGACTAGCGGGGGGGCAAGAGACCCAGTACTTC.

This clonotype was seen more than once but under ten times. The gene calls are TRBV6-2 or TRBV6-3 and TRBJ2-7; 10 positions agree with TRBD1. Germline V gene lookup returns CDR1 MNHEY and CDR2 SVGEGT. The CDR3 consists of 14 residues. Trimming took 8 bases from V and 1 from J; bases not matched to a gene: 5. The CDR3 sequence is CASLGQGISYEQYF. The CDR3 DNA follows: TGTGCCAGCCTGGGACAGGGGATATCCTACGAGCAGTACTTC.

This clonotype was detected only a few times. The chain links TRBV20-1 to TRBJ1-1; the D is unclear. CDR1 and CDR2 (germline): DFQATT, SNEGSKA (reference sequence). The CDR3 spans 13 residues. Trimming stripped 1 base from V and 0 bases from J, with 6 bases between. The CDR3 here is CSARGALNTEAFF. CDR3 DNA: TGCAGTGCTAGAGGGGCCCTGAACACTGAAGCTTTCTTT.

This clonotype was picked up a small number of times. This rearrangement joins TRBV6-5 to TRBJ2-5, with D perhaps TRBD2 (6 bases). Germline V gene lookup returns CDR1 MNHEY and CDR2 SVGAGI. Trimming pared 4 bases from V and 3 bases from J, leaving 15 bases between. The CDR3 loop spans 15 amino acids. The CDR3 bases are TGTGCCAGCAGTTGGGGATCGGGAGTAGAAGAGACCCAGTACTTC. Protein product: CASSWGSGVEETQYF.

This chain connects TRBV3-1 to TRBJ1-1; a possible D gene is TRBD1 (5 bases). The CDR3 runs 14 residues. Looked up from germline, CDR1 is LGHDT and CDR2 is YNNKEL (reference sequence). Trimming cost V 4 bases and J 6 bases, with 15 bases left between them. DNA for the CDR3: TGTGCCAGCAGCCCGGGACCTTGGTTCGCTGAAGCTTTCTTT. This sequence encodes CASSPGPWFAEAFF.

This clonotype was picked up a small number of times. The CDR3 sequence: CASSYLRGRALNEQFF. The DNA of the CDR3 is TGTGCCAGCAGTTACCTACGCGGGAGGGCCTTGAATGAGCAGTTCTTC. V is TRBV6-2 or TRBV6-3 and J is TRBJ2-1, with 9 bases lining up with TRBD2. The CDR3 covers 16 residues. The trim removed 2 bases at V and 7 bases at J, leaving 9 bases unmatched. The germline gives CDR1 MNHEY, CDR2 SVGEGT.

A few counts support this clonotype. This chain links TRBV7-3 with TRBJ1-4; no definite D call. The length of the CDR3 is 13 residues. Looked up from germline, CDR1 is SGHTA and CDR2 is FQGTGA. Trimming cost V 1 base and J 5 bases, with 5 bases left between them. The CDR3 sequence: CASSLKGNEKLFF. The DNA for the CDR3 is TGTGCCAGCAGCTTAAAAGGGAATGAAAAACTGTTTTTT.

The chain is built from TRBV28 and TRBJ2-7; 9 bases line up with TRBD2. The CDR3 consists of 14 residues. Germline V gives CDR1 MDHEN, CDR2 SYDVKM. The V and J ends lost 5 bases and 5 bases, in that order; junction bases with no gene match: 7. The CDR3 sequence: CASSGAGGRNEQYF. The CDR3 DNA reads TGTGCCAGCAGTGGGGCGGGGGGGAGGAACGAGCAGTACTTC.

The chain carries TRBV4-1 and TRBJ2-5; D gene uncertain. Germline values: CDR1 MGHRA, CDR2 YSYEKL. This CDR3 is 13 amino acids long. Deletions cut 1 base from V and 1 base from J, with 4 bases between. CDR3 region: CASSQAFQETQYF. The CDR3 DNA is TGCGCCAGCAGCCAAGCCTTCCAAGAGACCCAGTACTTC.

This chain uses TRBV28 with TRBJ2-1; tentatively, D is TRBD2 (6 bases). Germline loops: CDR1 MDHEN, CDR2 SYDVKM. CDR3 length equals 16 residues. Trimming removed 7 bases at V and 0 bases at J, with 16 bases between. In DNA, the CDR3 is TGTGCCAGCAAAAACGGCGGGGTGAGCTCCTACAATGAGCAGTTCTTC. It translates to CASKNGGVSSYNEQFF.

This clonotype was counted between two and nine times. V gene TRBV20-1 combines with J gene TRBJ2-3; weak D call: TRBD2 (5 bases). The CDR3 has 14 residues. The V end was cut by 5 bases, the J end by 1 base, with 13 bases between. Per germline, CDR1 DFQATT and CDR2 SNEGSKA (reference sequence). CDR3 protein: CSAYTSQGTDTQYF. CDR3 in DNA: TGCAGTGCTTATACTAGTCAGGGCACAGATACGCAGTATTTT.

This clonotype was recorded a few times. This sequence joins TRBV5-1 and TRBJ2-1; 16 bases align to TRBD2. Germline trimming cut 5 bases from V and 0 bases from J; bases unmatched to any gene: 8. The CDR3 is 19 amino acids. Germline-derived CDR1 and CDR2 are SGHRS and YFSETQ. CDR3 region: CASSWGLAGGPRSYNEQFF. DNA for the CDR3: TGCGCCAGCAGTTGGGGACTAGCGGGGGGGCCGCGCTCCTACAATGAGCAGTTCTTC.

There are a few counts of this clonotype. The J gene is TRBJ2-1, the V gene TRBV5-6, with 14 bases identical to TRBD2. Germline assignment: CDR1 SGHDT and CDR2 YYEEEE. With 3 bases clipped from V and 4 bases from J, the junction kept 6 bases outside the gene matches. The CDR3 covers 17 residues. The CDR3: CASSWGLAGVSYNEQFF. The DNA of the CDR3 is TGTGCCAGCAGCTGGGGACTAGCGGGAGTCTCTTACAATGAGCAGTTCTTC.

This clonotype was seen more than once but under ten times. CDR3 loop: CATSRPLAGVWSTEAFF. CDR3 coding DNA: TGTGCCACCAGCAGACCCCTGGCGGGTGTCTGGAGCACTGAAGCTTTCTTT. The J gene is TRBJ1-1, the V gene TRBV15; D gene unclear. Looked up from germline, CDR1 is LNHNV and CDR2 is YYDKDF (reference sequence). Between the trimmed V and J ends, which lost 2 bases and 4 bases, there was a span of 20 bases. The CDR3 is made up of 17 amino acids.

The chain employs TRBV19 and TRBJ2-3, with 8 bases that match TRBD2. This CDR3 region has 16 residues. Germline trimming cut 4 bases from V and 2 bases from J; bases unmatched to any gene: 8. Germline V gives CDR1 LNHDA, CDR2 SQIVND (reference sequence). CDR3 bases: TGTGCCAGTAGTAAAAGGACTAGCCCTTCCACAGATACGCAGTATTTT. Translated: CASSKRTSPSTDTQYF.

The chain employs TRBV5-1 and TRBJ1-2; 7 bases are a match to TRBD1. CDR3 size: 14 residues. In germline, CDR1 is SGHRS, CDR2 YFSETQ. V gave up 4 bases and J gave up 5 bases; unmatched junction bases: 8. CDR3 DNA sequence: TGCGCCAGCAGCACCGGGACAGCTCCTTATGGCTACACCTTC. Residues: CASSTGTAPYGYTF.

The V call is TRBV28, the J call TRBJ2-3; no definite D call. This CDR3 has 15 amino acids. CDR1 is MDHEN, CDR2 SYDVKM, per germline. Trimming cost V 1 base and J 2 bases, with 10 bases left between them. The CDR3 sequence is CASSLSGRLTDTQYF. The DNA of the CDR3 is TGTGCCAGCAGTTTATCTGGCCGGCTCACAGATACGCAGTATTTT.

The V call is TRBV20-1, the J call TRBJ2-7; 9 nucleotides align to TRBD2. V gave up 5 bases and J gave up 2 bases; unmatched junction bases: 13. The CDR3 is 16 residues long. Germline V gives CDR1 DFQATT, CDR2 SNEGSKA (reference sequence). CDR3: CSAGPLLAGAPYEQYF. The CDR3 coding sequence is TGCAGTGCTGGCCCCTTACTAGCGGGCGCACCCTACGAGCAGTACTTC.

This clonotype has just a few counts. For the CDR3, the DNA is TGCAGTGCTAGGGACTCTAGCGGGAGGGCCGGAGAGACCCAGTACTTC. This translates into CSARDSSGRAGETQYF. The genes are TRBV20-1 and TRBJ2-5; 12 bases are a match to TRBD2. The germline V gene encodes CDR1 DFQATT and CDR2 SNEGSKA (reference sequence). V lost 3 bases and J lost 4; bases outside the gene matches: 9. The CDR3 loop spans 16 amino acids.

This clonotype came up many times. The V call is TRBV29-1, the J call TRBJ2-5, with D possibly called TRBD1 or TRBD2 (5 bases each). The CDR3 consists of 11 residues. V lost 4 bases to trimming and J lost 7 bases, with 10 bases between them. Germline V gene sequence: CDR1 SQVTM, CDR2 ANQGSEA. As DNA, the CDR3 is TGCAGCGTTGGGGACCCGGGGACCCAGTACTTC. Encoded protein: CSVGDPGTQYF.

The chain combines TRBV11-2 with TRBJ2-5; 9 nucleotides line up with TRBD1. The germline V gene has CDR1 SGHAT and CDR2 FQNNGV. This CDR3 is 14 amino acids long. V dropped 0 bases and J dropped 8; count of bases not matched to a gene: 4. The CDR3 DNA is TGTGCCAGCAGCTTAGAGGGACAGGGAAGTACCCAGTACTTC. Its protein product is CASSLEGQGSTQYF.

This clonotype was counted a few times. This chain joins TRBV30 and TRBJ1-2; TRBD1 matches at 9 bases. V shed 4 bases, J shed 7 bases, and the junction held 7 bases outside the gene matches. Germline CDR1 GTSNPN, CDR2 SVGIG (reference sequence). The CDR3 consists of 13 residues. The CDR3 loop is CAWTLDRGVGYTF. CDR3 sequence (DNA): TGTGCCTGGACCCTGGACAGGGGTGTTGGCTACACCTTC.